This T cell receptor beta chain was found in a study of blood T cell repertoires in COVID-19. The germline CDR1 and CDR2 sequences are DFQATT and SNEGSKA (reference sequence). V lost 3 bases and J lost 5, with 11 bases in between. The CDR3 runs to 13 residues. Original data processing: Estimated nucleated cell counts came from reference gene primer amplification. The repertoire was sequenced with immunoSEQ multiplex PCR; TCRdb's copy has only in-frame clones and lacks some. That table is the source of V, J and clone size, and D and trimming were worked out from the DNA. This sample has about 200,000 clones, with around nine tenths found just once.

This rearrangement joins TRBV20-1 to TRBJ2-4; a weak D match, TRBD1 (6 bases). The specimen sequenced was peripheral blood. The clonotype comes from a man aged 60 to 69 who had recovered from COVID-19. Here the CDR3 DNA reads TGCAGTGCTAGTAGGGCAGGGGAAAACATTCAGTACTTC. Protein product: CSASRAGENIQYF.